The clone carrying this T cell receptor beta chain was observed a handful of times. Its antigen is still unknown. The CDR3 contains 14 residues. Germline lookup yields CDR1 SGHRS and CDR2 YFSETQ. Trimming removed 2 bases from V and 6 bases from J; junction bases left unmatched: 4. These data belong to a study of cytomegalovirus exposure and HLA in healthy donors. Study-level points and caveats: Per published accounts, TCR beta sequences correctly predicted the HLA-A and HLA-B alleles of most subjects.

The study ran its PCR with 60 Vbeta and 13 Jbeta primers. Only in-frame clones appear in the TCRdb table, and some are missing; sequencing was by immunoSEQ multiplex PCR. The sample lists around 120,000 clones; under 85% were seen once. The sequencing input was PBMCs. This chain uses TRBV5-1 with TRBJ2-3, with 9 bases lining up with TRBD2. This sequence was found in a human donor in good health. The CDR3 sequence is CASSLTSGSDTQYF. The CDR3 DNA reads TGCGCCAGCAGCTTAACTAGCGGGTCCGATACGCAGTATTTT.